These 21 T cell receptor beta chains were sequenced from one sample in a study of CD8 T cells in ankylosing spondylitis. TCRdb re-analysed the 5' RACE reads in MiXCR, keeping a single row per CDR3 protein. The data hold hundreds of thousands of distinct CDR3 sequences, with about 10% observed a single time. Sequenced input: blood, either unsorted or a sorted T cell fraction (not recorded which). Every receptor here comes from a male donor with ankylosing spondylitis or in good health (not recorded which).

This clonotype was recorded many times. The chain recombines TRBV15 with TRBJ1-2; D remains unclear. CDR1 and CDR2 (germline): LNHNV, YYDKDF (reference sequence). This CDR3 region has 13 residues. Trimming removed 0 bases from V and 8 bases from J, with 10 bases in between. In nucleotides, the CDR3 is TGTGCCACCAGCAGAGATACGTCAGGAGGCTACACCTTC. Protein sequence: CATSRDTSGGYTF.

Many counts were recorded for this clonotype. J is TRBJ1-2 and V is TRBV19; 9 nucleotides align to TRBD1. This CDR3 has 12 amino acids. Trimming cost V 8 bases and J 6 bases; bases outside gene matches: 4. Germline V CDR1 and CDR2: LNHDA, SQIVND (reference sequence). The CDR3 DNA follows: TGTGCCAGTCGGGACAGGGTTAATGGCTACACCTTC. Translated: CASRDRVNGYTF.

This clonotype was observed at least ten times. The CDR3 is CASRRTEDYEQYF. CDR3 nucleotide sequence: TGTGCCAGCAGAAGGACAGAGGACTACGAGCAGTACTTC. This rearrangement joins TRBV12-3 or TRBV12-4 to TRBJ2-7, with a tentative D call TRBD1 (6 bases). This CDR3 comprises 13 residues. Trimming took 6 bases from V and 3 from J, leaving 12 bases between them.

This clonotype was seen only a few times. This chain uses TRBV7-3 with TRBJ1-1; no reliable D call. From germline, CDR1 is SGHTA and CDR2 FQGTGA. The CDR3 runs 15 residues. Trimming stripped 5 bases from V and 1 base from J, with 14 bases between. CDR3 DNA sequence: TGTGCCAGCAGCCCCCCCGGCGGCCGGAACACTGAAGCTTTCTTT. This gives the protein CASSPPGGRNTEAFF.

The sample holds a few counts of this clonotype. The chain uses TRBV3-1 and TRBJ2-2, with a possible D match to TRBD1 (6 bases). Germline V gene data show CDR1 as LGHDT and CDR2 as YNNKEL (reference sequence). This CDR3 contains 17 residues. V was pared by 1 base and J by 3 bases, with 15 bases between. The CDR3 is CASSQVTGSLDTGELFF. The CDR3 DNA is TGTGCCAGCAGCCAAGTAACAGGGAGTCTGGACACCGGGGAGCTGTTTTTT.

Concerning this clonotype itself: A much bigger clone sits one base away, suggesting this may be a read error. This chain uses TRBV20-1 with TRBJ1-1, with a tentative D call TRBD1 (5 bases). The CDR3 covers 12 residues. Germline-derived CDR1 and CDR2 are DFQATT and SNEGSKA (reference sequence). The ends were cut back, 5 bases at V and 6 bases at J, with 13 bases in the middle. The chain's CDR3 is CSARSGGPEAFF. The CDR3, as DNA: TGCAGTGCTCGATCGGGGGGACCTGAAGCTTTCTTT.

There are many counts of this clonotype. This rearrangement joins TRBV29-1 to TRBJ2-1, with D possibly being TRBD1 (6 bases). Trimming removed 1 base from V and 5 bases from J, with 21 bases in between. Germline lookup yields CDR1 SQVTM and CDR2 ANQGSEA. The CDR3 sequence is 17 residues long. CDR3 DNA sequence: TGCAGCGTTGAAGCAAGCCGACAGGTGCCCCTTAACAATGAGCAGTTCTTC. Translation gives CSVEASRQVPLNNEQFF.

Remarks on this clonotype: This clone may be a read error of a much larger clone one base away. The chain has TRBV6-5 and TRBJ2-5; perhaps TRBD1 as D (5 bases). V was cut by 7 bases and J by 2 bases, with 5 bases left in between. CDR1 is MNHEY and CDR2 is SVGAGI in the germline V gene. The CDR3 covers 11 residues. As DNA, the CDR3 is TGTGCCAGCACAGGGCAAGAGACCCAGTACTTC. Translation: CASTGQETQYF.

There are a few counts of this clonotype. This chain links TRBV5-1 with TRBJ1-1; tentative D call: TRBD1 (6 bases). The CDR3 contains 20 residues. The V and J ends lost 5 bases and 9 bases respectively, with 38 bases between them. Germline CDR1 is SGHRS and CDR2 is YFSETQ. CDR3 bases: TGCGCCAGCAGGCAACGGGGACACTTAATGCTCGGTCTGGTGGGGGGGAAAGCTTTCTTT. It is translated as CASRQRGHLMLGLVGGKAFF.

At least ten counts were recorded for this clonotype. The genes are TRBV5-1 and TRBJ2-4, with 12 bases identical to TRBD1. The length of the CDR3 is 16 residues. V lost 4 bases, J lost 8 bases, and 10 bases stayed unmatched. From germline, CDR1 is SGHRS and CDR2 YFSETQ. The CDR3 loop reads CASSPGDRGLSYIQYF. CDR3 DNA sequence: TGCGCCAGCAGCCCCGGGGACAGGGGGCTGTCATACATTCAGTACTTC.

This rearrangement joins TRBV7-8 to TRBJ2-2; D might be TRBD2 (6 bases). The germline V and J ends were trimmed by 4 bases and 2 bases, with 17 bases remaining between them. CDR1 is SGHVS and CDR2 is FQNEAQ in the germline V gene. The CDR3 is 17 amino acids. DNA of the CDR3: TGTGCCAGCAGCTCTTTCGGCCCGGGACTTAACACCGGGGAGCTGTTTTTT. Protein product: CASSSFGPGLNTGELFF.

This clonotype was seen ten or more times. The chain employs TRBV12-3 or TRBV12-4 and TRBJ2-5; D ambiguous. The CDR3 has 13 residues. Deletions cut 6 bases from V and 4 bases from J, with 12 bases between. CDR3 residues: CASSHHTVETQYF. The CDR3 bases are TGTGCCAGCAGCCACCACACAGTAGAGACCCAGTACTTC.

This clonotype was recorded many times. CDR3 in amino acids: CASSTGQANTGELFF. In DNA form, the CDR3 reads TGCGCCAGCAGCACAGGACAAGCGAACACCGGGGAGCTGTTTTTT. The rearrangement links TRBV5-1 to TRBJ2-2, with TRBD1 as a possible D gene (5 bases). CDR3 length: 15 amino acids. Deletions cut 4 bases from V and 0 bases from J, with 10 bases between. Germline V CDR1 and CDR2: SGHRS, YFSETQ.

This sequence joins TRBV28 and TRBJ1-6; D gene unclear. This CDR3 has 14 amino acids. With 3 bases removed from V and 5 bases from J, the gap between germline ends came to 8 bases. Germline values: CDR1 MDHEN, CDR2 SYDVKM. The CDR3 reads CASSLVRDNSPLHF. CDR3 bases: TGTGCCAGCAGTTTGGTACGGGATAATTCACCCCTCCACTTT.

The chain recombines TRBV29-1 with TRBJ2-2; D may be TRBD1 or TRBD2 (5 bases each). There are 14 residues in the CDR3. V was shortened by 0 bases and J by 7 bases, with 12 bases between the two germline ends. Germline CDR1 and CDR2: SQVTM and ANQGSEA. DNA of the CDR3: TGCAGCGTTGAAGATGAGGGGCCGGGCGGGGAGCTGTTTTTT. Its protein is CSVEDEGPGGELFF.

This clonotype was recorded many times. V gene TRBV29-1 combines with J gene TRBJ2-2; D gene uncertain. The CDR3 is made up of 13 amino acids. V was shortened by 4 bases and J by 1 base, with 7 bases between the two germline ends. Germline V gene sequence: CDR1 SQVTM, CDR2 ANQGSEA. CDR3 residues: CSVGVVNTGELFF. The DNA of the CDR3 is TGCAGCGTTGGGGTGGTGAACACCGGGGAGCTGTTTTTT.

This clonotype has more than one count but fewer than ten. V gene TRBV6-1 combines with J gene TRBJ2-1, with 12 nucleotides matching TRBD1. Germline V gives CDR1 MNHNS, CDR2 SASEGT. V was pared by 0 bases and J by 8 bases, with 2 bases of the junction left unmatched. This CDR3 has 15 amino acids. CDR3 DNA sequence: TGTGCCAGCAGTGAAGCGGGACAGGGGGCCGATGAGCAGTTCTTC. It encodes CASSEAGQGADEQFF.

There are a few counts of this clonotype. The chain has TRBV20-1 and TRBJ2-7, with 7 positions matching TRBD2. Germline CDR1 reads DFQATT; CDR2 reads SNEGSKA (reference sequence). Trimming took 1 base from V and 0 from J; bases not matched to a gene: 3. This CDR3 comprises 14 residues. The CDR3 loop is CSARGGGSSYEQYF. DNA for the CDR3: TGCAGTGCTAGAGGGGGGGGGAGCTCCTACGAGCAGTACTTC.

This clonotype showed up many times. The rearrangement joins TRBV6-1 to TRBJ2-3, with 8 bases fitting TRBD1. Germline loops: CDR1 MNHNS, CDR2 SASEGT. This CDR3 region has 15 residues. V dropped 6 bases and J dropped 1; count of bases not matched to a gene: 6. The CDR3 DNA is TGTGCCAGCAGATCAGGACAGGGACGCACAGATACGCAGTATTTT. Translated: CASRSGQGRTDTQYF.

The chain has TRBV20-1 and TRBJ2-7, with D perhaps matching TRBD2 (6 bases). Per the germline V gene, CDR1 is DFQATT and CDR2 is SNEGSKA (reference sequence). The CDR3 consists of 15 residues. V was trimmed by 0 bases and J by 5 bases, leaving 17 bases between them. The CDR3 DNA reads TGCAGTGCTAGAGATGGGCAGCCACCGGGGGACGAGCAGTACTTC. Protein sequence: CSARDGQPPGDEQYF.

This chain links TRBV7-2 with TRBJ1-2; TRBD1 matches 7 bases. The junction had 5 bases not matched to a gene; V was cut back by 6 bases and J by 4 bases. The CDR3 totals 13 residues. Germline values: CDR1 SGHTA, CDR2 FQGNSA. CDR3 protein: CASSTAGGYGYTF. In DNA, the CDR3 is TGTGCCAGCAGTACGGCAGGGGGCTATGGCTACACCTTC. The full variable domain, rest sourced from reference TRBV7-2 and TRBJ1-2, is GAGVSQSPSNKVTEKGKDVELRCDPISGHTALYWYRQSLGQGLEFLIYFQGNSAPDKSGLPSDRFSAERTGGSVSTLTIQRTQQEDSAVYLCASSTAGGYGYTFGSGTRLTVV.